This TCR beta chain was profiled in a study of blood T cell repertoires in COVID-19. Study-wide background: Acute and convalescent COVID-19 samples came from the United States, Italy and Spain. PBMCs, B-cell-depleted T cells, or T cells provided the cDNA or gDNA that made up the material.

The J segment lost 3 bases and the V segment lost 4 bases, leaving 6 bases of the junction unmatched. The length of the CDR3 is 15 residues. Germline CDR1 reads SGHAT; CDR2 reads FQDESV (reference sequence). This clone is a singleton in its sample. As originally analysed: How many nucleated cells were present was estimated from reference gene primer amplification. The assay was immunoSEQ multiplex PCR, and TCRdb's table has in-frame clones only and misses some. D and trimming come from the DNA, and the V and J calls and clone size come from that table. Of about 160,000 clones in the sample, roughly 90% were seen once.

Sequencing was carried out using peripheral blood. The origin of this receptor is a woman in her sixties who had recovered from COVID-19. J is TRBJ2-1 and V is TRBV11-1; 7 bases agree with TRBD2. DNA of the CDR3: TGTGCCAGCAGCTGGGCTAGCGGAGGCTACAATGAGCAGTTCTTC. The encoded protein is CASSWASGGYNEQFF.